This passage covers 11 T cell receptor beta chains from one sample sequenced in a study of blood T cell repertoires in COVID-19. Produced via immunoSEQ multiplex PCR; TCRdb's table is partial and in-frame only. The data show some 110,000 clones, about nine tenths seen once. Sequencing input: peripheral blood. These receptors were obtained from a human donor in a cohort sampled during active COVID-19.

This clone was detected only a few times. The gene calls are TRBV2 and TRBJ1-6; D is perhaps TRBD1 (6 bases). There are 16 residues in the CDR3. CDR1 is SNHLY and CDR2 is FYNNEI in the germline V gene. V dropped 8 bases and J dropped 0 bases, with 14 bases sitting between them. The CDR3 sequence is CASEPTGSSYNSPLHF. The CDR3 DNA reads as TGTGCCAGCGAGCCAACAGGGAGCTCCTATAATTCACCCCTCCACTTT.

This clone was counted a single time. In nucleotides, the CDR3 is TGTGCCAGCAGTTGGCAGAATAGCAATCAGCCCCAGCATTTT. It specifies CASSWQNSNQPQHF. The V and J genes are TRBV27 and TRBJ1-5; D is unclear. V lost 4 bases to trimming and J lost 0 bases, with 7 bases between them. The CDR3 has 14 residues. CDR1 is MNHEY, CDR2 SMNVEV, per germline (reference sequence).

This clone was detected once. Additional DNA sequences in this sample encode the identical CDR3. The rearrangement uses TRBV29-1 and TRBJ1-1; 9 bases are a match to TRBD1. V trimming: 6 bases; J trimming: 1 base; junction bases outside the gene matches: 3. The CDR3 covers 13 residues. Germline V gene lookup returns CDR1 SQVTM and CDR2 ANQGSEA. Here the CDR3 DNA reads TGCAGCGTGGGGACAGGGCGGAACACTGAAGCTTTCTTT. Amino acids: CSVGTGRNTEAFF.

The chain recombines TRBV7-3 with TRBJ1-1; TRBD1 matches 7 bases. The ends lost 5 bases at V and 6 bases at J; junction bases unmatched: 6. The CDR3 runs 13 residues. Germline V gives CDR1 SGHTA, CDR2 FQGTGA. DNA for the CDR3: TGTGCCAGCAGCAGACAGGGTTTGGCTGAAGCTTTCTTT. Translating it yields CASSRQGLAEAFF.

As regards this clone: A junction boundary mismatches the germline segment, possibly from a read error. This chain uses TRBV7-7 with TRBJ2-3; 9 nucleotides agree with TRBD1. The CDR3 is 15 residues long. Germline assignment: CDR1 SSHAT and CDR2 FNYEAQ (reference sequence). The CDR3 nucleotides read TGTGCTAGCAGCTTGGGACAGGGTAGCACAGATACGCAGTATTTT. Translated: CASSLGQGSTDTQYF.

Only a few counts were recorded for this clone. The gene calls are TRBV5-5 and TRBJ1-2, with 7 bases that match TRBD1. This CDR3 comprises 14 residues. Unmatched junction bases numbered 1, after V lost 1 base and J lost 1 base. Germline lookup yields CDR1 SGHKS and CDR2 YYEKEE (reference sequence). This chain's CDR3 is CASSLPGGNYGYTF. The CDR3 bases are TGTGCCAGCAGCTTGCCAGGGGGTAACTATGGCTACACCTTC. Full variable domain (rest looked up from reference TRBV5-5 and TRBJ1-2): DAGVTQSPTHLIKTRGQQVTLRCSPISGHKSVSWYQQVLGQGPQFIFQYYEKEERGRGNFPDRFSARQFPNYSSELNVNALLLGDSALYLCASSLPGGNYGYTFGSGTRLTVV.

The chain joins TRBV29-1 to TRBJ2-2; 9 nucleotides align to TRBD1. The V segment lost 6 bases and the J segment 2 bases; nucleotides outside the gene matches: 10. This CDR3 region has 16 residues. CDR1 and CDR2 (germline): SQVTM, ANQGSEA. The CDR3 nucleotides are TGCAGCGTCGACTCGGACAGGGGCCCCAACACCGGGGAGCTGTTTTTT. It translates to CSVDSDRGPNTGELFF.

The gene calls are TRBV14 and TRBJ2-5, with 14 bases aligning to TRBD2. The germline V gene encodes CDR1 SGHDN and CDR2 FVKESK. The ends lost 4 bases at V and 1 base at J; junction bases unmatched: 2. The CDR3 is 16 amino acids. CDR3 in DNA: TGTGCCAGCAGCCCTGGACTAGCGGGAGGCCAAGAGACCCAGTACTTC. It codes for CASSPGLAGGQETQYF.

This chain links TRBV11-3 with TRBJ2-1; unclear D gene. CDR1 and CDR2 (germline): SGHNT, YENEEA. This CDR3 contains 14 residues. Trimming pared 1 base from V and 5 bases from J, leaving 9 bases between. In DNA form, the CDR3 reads TGTGCCAGCAGCTTAGGGGCAGCTAACAATGAGCAGTTCTTC. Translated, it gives CASSLGAANNEQFF.

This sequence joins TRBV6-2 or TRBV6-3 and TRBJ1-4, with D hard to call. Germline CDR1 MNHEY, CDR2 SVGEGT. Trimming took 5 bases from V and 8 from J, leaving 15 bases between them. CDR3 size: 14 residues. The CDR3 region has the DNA TGTGCCAGCAGTACCAGTGGTGTTTGGGAAAAACTGTTTTTT. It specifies CASSTSGVWEKLFF.

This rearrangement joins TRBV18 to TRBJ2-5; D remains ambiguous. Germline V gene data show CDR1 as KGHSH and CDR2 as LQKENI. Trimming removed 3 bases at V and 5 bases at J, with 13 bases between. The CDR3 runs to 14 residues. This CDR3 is CASSPQVGRETQYF. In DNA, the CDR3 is TGTGCCAGCTCACCCCAGGTCGGAAGGGAGACCCAGTACTTC.